The 15 T cell receptor beta chains below come from one sample, sequenced in a study of Ad26.COV2.S vaccination and SARS-CoV-2 variants. Stated treatment: 15 to 20 received Ad26.COV2.S at low or high dose, single or two shots; a few received placebo; per-sample allocation not given. Sampling was performed 63 days after the first vaccine or placebo injection. Data came from immunoSEQ multiplex PCR; TCRdb stores just in-frame clones and leaves some out. Here the sample spans some 450,000 clones, about 90% being singletons. The material was peripheral blood, obtained in a trial of Ad26.COV2.S vaccine versus placebo. All receptors come from a person between 18 and 60 years old who received the Ad26.COV2.S COVID-19 vaccine or a placebo.

The chain links TRBV13 to TRBJ1-2; possibly TRBD1 for D (5 bases). V dropped 0 bases and J dropped 6 bases, with 11 bases sitting between them. Per the germline V gene, CDR1 is PRHDT and CDR2 is FYEKMQ (reference sequence). The CDR3 consists of 14 residues. Written as DNA, the CDR3 is TGTGCCAGCAGCTTAGGCCCGACAGTTAATGGCTACACCTTC. Translated, it gives CASSLGPTVNGYTF.

For the CDR3, the DNA is TGTGCCAGGAAAGGGACTAGCGGGAGGCTACAAAATGAGCAGTTCTTC. Protein product: CARKGTSGRLQNEQFF. The chain carries TRBV7-6 and TRBJ2-1; 15 bases line up with TRBD2. This CDR3 has 16 residues. After removal of 9 bases from V and 7 bases from J, the junction contained 10 bases not matched to a gene. Germline V lookup: CDR1 SGHVS, CDR2 FNYEAQ.

This clone has just one count. The rearrangement joins TRBV4-2 to TRBJ1-1, with a possible D match to TRBD1 (6 bases). Per germline, CDR1 LGHNA and CDR2 YNFKEQ. The V gene lost 3 bases and the J gene lost 1 base, with 9 bases spanning the gap. This CDR3 is 14 amino acids long. The CDR3 here is CASSHTGTNTEAFF. The CDR3 nucleotides are TGTGCCAGCAGCCACACAGGGACGAACACTGAAGCTTTCTTT.

This clone has just one count. The chain couples TRBV6-6 to TRBJ1-2; D is undetermined. V lost 6 bases and J lost 0, with 5 bases in between. The CDR3 covers 12 residues. Germline CDR1 reads MNHNY; CDR2 reads SVGAGI (reference sequence). The CDR3 DNA is TGTGCCAGCAGAGACACTAACTATGGCTACACCTTC. Protein: CASRDTNYGYTF.

The sample holds many counts of this clone. This chain uses TRBV5-4 with TRBJ2-7, with TRBD2 identical over 9 bases. The CDR3 length is 15 residues. The V segment lost 1 base and the J segment 3 bases; nucleotides outside the gene matches: 5. Germline assignment: CDR1 SGHNT and CDR2 YYREEE (reference sequence). This chain's CDR3 is CASSLKLAGRYEQYF. CDR3 in DNA: TGTGCCAGCAGCTTGAAACTAGCGGGTCGCTACGAGCAGTACTTC. Filled out from reference TRBV5-4 and TRBJ2-7, the complete variable domain reads ETGVTQSPTHLIKTRGQQVTLRCSSQSGHNTVSWYQQALGQGPQFIFQYYREEENGRGNFPPRFSGLQFPNYSSELNVNALELDDSALYLCASSLKLAGRYEQYFGPGTRLTVT.

The CDR3 loop reads CASSSPGGRNEQFF. DNA for the CDR3: TGTGCCAGCAGCTCGCCCGGGGGGCGGAATGAGCAGTTCTTC. The genes are TRBV7-8 and TRBJ2-1, with a possible D match to TRBD2 (7 bases). Trimming removed 4 bases from V and 7 bases from J, with 14 bases in between. The length of the CDR3 is 14 residues. Per the germline V gene, CDR1 is SGHVS and CDR2 is FQNEAQ.

The chain combines TRBV3-1 (or the pseudogene TRBV3-2) with TRBJ2-3; the match to TRBD2 covers 11 bases. Trimming at V came to 1 base and at J to 2 bases, leaving 2 bases not matched to a gene. Germline CDR1 LGHDT, CDR2 YNNKEL (reference sequence). The CDR3 is 16 residues long. The CDR3 is CASSQATSGVTDTQYF. The CDR3 DNA reads as TGTGCCAGCAGCCAAGCGACTAGCGGGGTCACAGATACGCAGTATTTT.

This chain connects TRBV29-1 to TRBJ1-2, with D uncertain. The CDR3 spans 11 residues. Germline CDR1 and CDR2: SQVTM and ANQGSEA. The V and J ends lost 4 bases and 5 bases respectively, with 8 bases between them. CDR3 bases: TGCAGCGTTGCAGGAACGTATGGCTACACCTTC. Translated: CSVAGTYGYTF.

This clone has only one observation. The chain links TRBV2 to TRBJ1-6; D possibly corresponds to TRBD1 (6 bases). V dropped 4 bases and J dropped 7 bases, with 14 bases sitting between them. Germline V CDR1 and CDR2: SNHLY, FYNNEI. This CDR3 is built from 15 residues. As DNA, the CDR3 is TGTGCCAGCAGTGTCGAGGACAGTGTCAATTCACCCCTCCACTTT. This gives the protein CASSVEDSVNSPLHF. Supplemented by reference TRBV2 and TRBJ1-6, the full variable domain reads EPEVTQTPSHQVTQMGQEVILRCVPISNHLYFYWYRQILGQKVEFLVSFYNNEISEKSEIFDDQFSVERPDGSNFTLKIRSTKLEDSAMYFCASSVEDSVNSPLHFGNGTRLTVT.

This rearrangement joins TRBV29-1 to TRBJ2-1; D gene unclear. Germline-derived CDR1 and CDR2 are SQVTM and ANQGSEA. V was cut by 4 bases and J by 7 bases, with 8 bases left in between. CDR3 size: 11 residues. This CDR3 is CSVVSANEQFF. CDR3 coding DNA: TGCAGCGTTGTATCCGCTAATGAGCAGTTCTTC.

This rearrangement joins TRBV24-1 to TRBJ2-2, with no clear D. The germline gives CDR1 KGHDR, CDR2 SFDVKD. This CDR3 is built from 13 residues. V was trimmed by 6 bases and J by 8 bases, leaving 12 bases between them. The CDR3 DNA reads as TGTGCCACCAGTCGACATGGGTCGGGGGAGCTGTTTTTT. It translates to CATSRHGSGELFF.

J is TRBJ2-7 and V is TRBV9; the D call may be TRBD1 or TRBD2 (5 bases each). The CDR3 consists of 15 residues. Germline V gene sequence: CDR1 SGDLS, CDR2 YYNGEE. V was cut by 3 bases and J by 4 bases, with 17 bases left in between. CDR3 bases: TGTGCCAGCAGCGCCCCCGGGACGGGCAGTTACGAGCAGTACTTC. Translation gives CASSAPGTGSYEQYF.

J is TRBJ1-2 and V is TRBV5-4, with a tentative D call TRBD1 (5 bases). The CDR3 contains 15 residues. Trimming took 0 bases from V and 6 from J, leaving 15 bases between them. Germline CDR1 and CDR2: SGHNT and YYREEE (reference sequence). CDR3 sequence: CASSLVARVPDGYTF. The CDR3 DNA reads as TGTGCCAGCAGCTTGGTGGCCAGGGTCCCTGATGGCTACACCTTC.

This chain links TRBV4-1 with TRBJ2-3; 8 positions match TRBD2. The germline CDR1 and CDR2 sequences are MGHRA and YSYEKL. Losses at the gene ends were 1 base for V and 4 bases for J; bases not matched to a gene: 1. CDR3 length: 14 residues. CDR3 sequence reads: CASSQAREADTQYF. CDR3 bases: TGCGCCAGCAGCCAAGCGCGGGAGGCAGATACGCAGTATTTT.

The V and J genes are TRBV3-1 (or the pseudogene TRBV3-2) and TRBJ2-5; D is possibly TRBD1 (7 bases). The CDR3 contains 15 residues. The germline V gene encodes CDR1 LGHDT and CDR2 YNNKEL (reference sequence). V gave up 3 bases and J gave up 2 bases, with 13 bases separating them. In DNA form, the CDR3 reads TGTGCCAGCAGCCACCGATCAGGGGGGCAAGAGACCCAGTACTTC. It specifies CASSHRSGGQETQYF.